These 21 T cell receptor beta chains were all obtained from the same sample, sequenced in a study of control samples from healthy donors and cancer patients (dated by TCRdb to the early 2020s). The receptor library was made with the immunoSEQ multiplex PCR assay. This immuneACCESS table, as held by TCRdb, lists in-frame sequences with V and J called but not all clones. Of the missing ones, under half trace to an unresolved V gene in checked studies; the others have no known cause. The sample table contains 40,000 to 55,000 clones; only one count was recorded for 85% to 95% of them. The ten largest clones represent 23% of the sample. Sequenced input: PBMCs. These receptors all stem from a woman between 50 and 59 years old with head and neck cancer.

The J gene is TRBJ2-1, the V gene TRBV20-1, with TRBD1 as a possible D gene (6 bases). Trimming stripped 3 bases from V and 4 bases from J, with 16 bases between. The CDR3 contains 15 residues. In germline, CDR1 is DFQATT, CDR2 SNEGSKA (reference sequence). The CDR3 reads CSASAGTLNYNEQFF. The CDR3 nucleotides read TGCAGTGCTAGTGCCGGGACACTCAATTACAATGAGCAGTTCTTC.

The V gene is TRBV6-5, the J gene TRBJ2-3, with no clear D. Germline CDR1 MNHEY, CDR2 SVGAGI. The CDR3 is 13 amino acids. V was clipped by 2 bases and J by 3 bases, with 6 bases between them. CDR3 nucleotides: TGTGCCAGCAGTTACCCCGGGACAGATACGCAGTATTTT. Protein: CASSYPGTDTQYF.

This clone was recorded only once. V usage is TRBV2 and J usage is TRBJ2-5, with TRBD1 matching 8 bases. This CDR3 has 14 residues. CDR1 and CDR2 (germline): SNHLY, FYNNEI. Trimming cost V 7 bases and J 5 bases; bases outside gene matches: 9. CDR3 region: CASINQGAKETQYF. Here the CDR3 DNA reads TGTGCCAGCATTAATCAGGGGGCTAAGGAGACCCAGTACTTC.

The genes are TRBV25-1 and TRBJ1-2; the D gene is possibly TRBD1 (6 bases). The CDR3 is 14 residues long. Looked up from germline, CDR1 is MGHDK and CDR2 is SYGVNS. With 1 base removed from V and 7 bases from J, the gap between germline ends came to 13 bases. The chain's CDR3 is CASSELGGRGGYTF. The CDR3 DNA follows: TGTGCCAGCAGTGAATTAGGCGGCAGGGGTGGCTACACCTTC.

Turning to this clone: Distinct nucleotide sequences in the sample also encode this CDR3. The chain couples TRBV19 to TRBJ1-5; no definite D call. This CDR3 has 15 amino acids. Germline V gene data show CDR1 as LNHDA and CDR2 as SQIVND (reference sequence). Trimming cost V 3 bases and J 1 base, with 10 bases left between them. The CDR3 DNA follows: TGTGCCAGTAGTATTGCTACGGAAAGCAATCAGCCCCAGCATTTT. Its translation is CASSIATESNQPQHF.

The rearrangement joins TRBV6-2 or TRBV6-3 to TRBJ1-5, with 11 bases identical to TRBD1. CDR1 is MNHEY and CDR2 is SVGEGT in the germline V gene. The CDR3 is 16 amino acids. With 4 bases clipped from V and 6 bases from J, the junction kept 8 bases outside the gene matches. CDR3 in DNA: TGTGCCAGCAGTTTACGGGGGACAGGGGGGCGTCAGCCCCAGCATTTT. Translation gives CASSLRGTGGRQPQHF.

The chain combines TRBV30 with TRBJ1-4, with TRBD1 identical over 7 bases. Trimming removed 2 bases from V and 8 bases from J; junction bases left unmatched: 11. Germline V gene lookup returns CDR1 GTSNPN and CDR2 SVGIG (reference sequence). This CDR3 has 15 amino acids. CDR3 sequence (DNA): TGTGCCTGGAGTATAAAGGGGGCAGGGCCCGAAAAACTGTTTTTT. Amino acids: CAWSIKGAGPEKLFF.

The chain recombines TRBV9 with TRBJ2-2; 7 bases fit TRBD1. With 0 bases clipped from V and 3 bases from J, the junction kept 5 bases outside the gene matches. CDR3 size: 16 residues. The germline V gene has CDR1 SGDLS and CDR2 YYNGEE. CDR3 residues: CASSVGTGEDTGELFF. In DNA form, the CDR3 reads TGTGCCAGCAGCGTAGGGACAGGCGAAGACACCGGGGAGCTGTTTTTT.

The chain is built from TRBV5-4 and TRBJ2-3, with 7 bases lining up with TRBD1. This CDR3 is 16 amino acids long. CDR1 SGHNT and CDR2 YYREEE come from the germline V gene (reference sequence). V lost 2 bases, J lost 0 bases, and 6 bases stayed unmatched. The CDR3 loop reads CASSFLQGPSTDTQYF. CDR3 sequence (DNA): TGTGCCAGCAGCTTTTTACAGGGGCCTAGCACAGATACGCAGTATTTT. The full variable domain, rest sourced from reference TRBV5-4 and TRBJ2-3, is ETGVTQSPTHLIKTRGQQVTLRCSSQSGHNTVSWYQQALGQGPQFIFQYYREEENGRGNFPPRFSGLQFPNYSSELNVNALELDDSALYLCASSFLQGPSTDTQYFGPGTRLTVL.

CDR3 protein: CASSLVSGSDEQYF. Here the CDR3 DNA reads TGCGCCAGCAGCTTGGTATCAGGGAGTGACGAGCAGTACTTC. The chain links TRBV5-1 to TRBJ2-7; D tentatively reads TRBD1 or TRBD2 (5 bases each). This CDR3 spans 14 amino acids. From germline, CDR1 is SGHRS and CDR2 YFSETQ. V was pared by 0 bases and J by 5 bases, with 12 bases between.

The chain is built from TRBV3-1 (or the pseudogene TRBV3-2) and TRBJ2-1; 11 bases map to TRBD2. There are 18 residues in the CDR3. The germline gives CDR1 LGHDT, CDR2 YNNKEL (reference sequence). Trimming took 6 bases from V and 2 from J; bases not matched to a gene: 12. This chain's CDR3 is CASRIKVLAGGPYNEQFF. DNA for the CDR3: TGTGCCAGCAGAATTAAAGTTTTAGCGGGAGGGCCCTACAATGAGCAGTTCTTC.

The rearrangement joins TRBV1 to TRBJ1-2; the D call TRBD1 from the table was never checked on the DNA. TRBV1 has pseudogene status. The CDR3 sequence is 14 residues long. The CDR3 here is CTSSHAGIIYGYTF. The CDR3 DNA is TGCACCAGCAGCCATGCAGGGATCATCTATGGCTACACCTTC.

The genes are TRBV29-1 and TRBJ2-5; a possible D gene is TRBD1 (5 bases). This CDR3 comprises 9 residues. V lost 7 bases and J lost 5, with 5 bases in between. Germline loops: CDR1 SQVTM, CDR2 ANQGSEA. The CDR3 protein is CSAGETQYF. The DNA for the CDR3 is TGCAGCGCAGGGGAGACCCAGTACTTC.

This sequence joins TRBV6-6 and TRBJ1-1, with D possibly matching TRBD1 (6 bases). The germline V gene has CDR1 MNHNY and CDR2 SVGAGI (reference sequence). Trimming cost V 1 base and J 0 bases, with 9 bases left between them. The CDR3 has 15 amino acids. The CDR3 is CASSYYGQLNTEAFF. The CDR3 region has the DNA TGTGCCAGCAGTTACTATGGACAGTTGAACACTGAAGCTTTCTTT.

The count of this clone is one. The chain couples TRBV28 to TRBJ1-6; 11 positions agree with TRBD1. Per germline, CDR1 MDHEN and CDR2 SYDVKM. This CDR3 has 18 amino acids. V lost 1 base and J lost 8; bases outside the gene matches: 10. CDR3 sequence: CASSLSRTGGIVDSPLHF. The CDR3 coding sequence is TGTGCCAGCAGTTTATCGCGGACAGGGGGCATCGTGGATTCACCCCTCCACTTT.

The CDR3 DNA reads as TGTGCCAGCAGGACCTTAGCCAAAAACATTCAGTACTTC. Its translation: CASRTLAKNIQYF. The chain links TRBV12-3 or TRBV12-4 to TRBJ2-4; the D is unclear. The CDR3 has 13 amino acids. Trimming pared 6 bases from V and 0 bases from J, leaving 6 bases between.

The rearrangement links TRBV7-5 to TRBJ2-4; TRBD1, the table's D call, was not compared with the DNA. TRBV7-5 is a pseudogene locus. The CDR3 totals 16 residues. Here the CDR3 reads CARSLVPPGQGKIQYF. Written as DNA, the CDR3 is TGTGCCAGAAGCTTAGTGCCCCCGGGACAGGGTAAAATTCAGTACTTC.

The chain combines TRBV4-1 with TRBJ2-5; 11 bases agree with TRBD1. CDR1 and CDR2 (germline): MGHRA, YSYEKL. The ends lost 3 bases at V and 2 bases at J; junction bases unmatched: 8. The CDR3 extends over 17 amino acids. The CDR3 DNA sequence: TGCGCCAGCAGCCAGGCACCCGGGACAGGGGGTCAAGAGACCCAGTACTTC. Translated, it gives CASSQAPGTGGQETQYF.

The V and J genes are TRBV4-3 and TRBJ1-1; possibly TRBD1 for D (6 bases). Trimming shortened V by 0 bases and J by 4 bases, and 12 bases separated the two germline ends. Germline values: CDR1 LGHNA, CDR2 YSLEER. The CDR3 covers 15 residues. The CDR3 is CASSQDRGLGTEAFF. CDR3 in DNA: TGCGCCAGCAGCCAAGATCGGGGGCTCGGCACTGAAGCTTTCTTT.

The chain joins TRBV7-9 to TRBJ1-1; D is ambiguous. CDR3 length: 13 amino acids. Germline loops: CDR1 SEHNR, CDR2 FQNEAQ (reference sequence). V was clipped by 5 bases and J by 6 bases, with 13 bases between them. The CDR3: CASSLRESAEAFF. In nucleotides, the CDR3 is TGTGCCAGCAGCCTCCGGGAGAGCGCTGAAGCTTTCTTT. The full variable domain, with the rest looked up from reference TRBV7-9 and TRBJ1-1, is DTGVSQNPRHKITKRGQNVTFRCDPISEHNRLYWYRQTLGQGPEFLTYFQNEAQLEKSRLLSDRFSAERPKGSFSTLEIQRTEQGDSAMYLCASSLRESAEAFFGQGTRLTVV.

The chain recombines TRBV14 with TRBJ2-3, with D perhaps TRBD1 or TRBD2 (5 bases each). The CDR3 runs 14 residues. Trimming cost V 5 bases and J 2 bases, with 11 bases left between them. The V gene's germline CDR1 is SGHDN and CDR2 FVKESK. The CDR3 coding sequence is TGTGCCAGCAGCTCCGGGACCCCCACAGATACGCAGTATTTT. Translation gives CASSSGTPTDTQYF. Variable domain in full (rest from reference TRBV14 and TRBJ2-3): EAGVTQFPSHSVIEKGQTVTLRCDPISGHDNLYWYRRVMGKEIKFLLHFVKESKQDESGMPNNRFLAERTGGTYSTLKVQPAELEDSGVYFCASSSGTPTDTQYFGPGTRLTVL.